This TCR beta chain was documented in a study of a mutant IDH1 vaccine in newly diagnosed glioma. Study-level background: Of treated patients, approximately 60% were men and approximately 40% women, averaging around 42 years. Those enrolled had earlier been treated with radiotherapy, temozolomide, or both, mostly both. Findings and caveats of the study: Top-clonotype changes in peripheral T cells seemed unrelated to pseudoprogression.

The time point here: baseline, week 1 (first vaccination visit). Treatment reported: pre-vaccination baseline after standard-of-care therapy. Diagnosis in the donors showed new WHO grade 3 or 4 astrocytomas that were IDH1-mutant and ATRX-lost. Notes on this clone: The antigen is unknown.

With 1 base removed from V and 3 bases from J, the gap between germline ends came to 12 bases. Germline V gene lookup returns CDR1 SEHNR and CDR2 FQNEAQ (reference sequence). CDR3 size: 15 residues. TCRdb's copy holds only in-frame clones and misses some; the assay was immunoSEQ multiplex PCR. The sample consists of some 21,000 clones, roughly 84% of them appearing once. This clonotype was sampled from a middle-aged man with glioma. Sequenced here: PBMCs, sampled from a glioma patient treated with radiotherapy, temozolomide or both. The J gene is TRBJ1-2, the V gene TRBV7-9, with D hard to call. CDR3 loop: CASSLGGRTDYGYTF. CDR3 DNA sequence: TGTGCCAGCAGCTTAGGAGGGAGGACGGACTATGGCTACACCTTC.